These T cell receptor beta chains were read from a single sample in a study of blood T cell repertoires in COVID-19. Profiling relied on immunoSEQ multiplex PCR, and the TCRdb table lists in-frame clones only, not all of them. The sample has under 250,000 clones, approximately 83% seen once. The sequencing sample was made of peripheral blood. The receptors here all came from a man between 35 and 55 years old with acute or convalescent COVID-19. Each CDR3 is given without its conserved first and last residue. Clone sizes are given selectively: once, few, many, or a class where the clone is expanded.

CDR3 protein	clone size	J gene	V gene
ASSLDRGQYNEQF	-	TRBJ2-1	TRBV27
ASSLESYSNQPQH	-	TRBJ1-5	TRBV5-6
ASSGAAGNTIY	-	TRBJ1-3	TRBV7-2
ASSPRTGNEKLF	-	TRBJ1-4	TRBV25-1
ASTEGQGTTEAF	-	TRBJ1-1	TRBV6-5
ASSLAREFPYEQY	-	TRBJ2-7	TRBV11-2
ASSSRDGGTLSGSPLH	-	TRBJ1-6	TRBV9
ASIFNSNQPQH	once	TRBJ1-5	TRBV6-5
ASSNRGGPGEQY	-	TRBJ2-7	TRBV6-6
ASRKGGGRLYEQY	-	TRBJ2-7	TRBV7-2
ASSSYGGHENTEAF	many	TRBJ1-1	TRBV19
ASSLGSNRVIEAF	-	TRBJ1-1	TRBV5-1
ASILGGQTYNEQF	-	TRBJ2-1	TRBV7-9
AWSVRGRGNSPLH	-	TRBJ1-6	TRBV30
ASSGLAGGGRETQY	-	TRBJ2-5	TRBV5-4
ASSVSGADTGELF	-	TRBJ2-2	TRBV25-1
ASSRSLSAGSGYT	-	TRBJ1-2	TRBV4-3
ASSSLPVFSGNTIY	-	TRBJ1-3	TRBV7-2
ASSSQPGQGYEQY	-	TRBJ2-7	TRBV5-1
ASSLVGRVPDTQY	-	TRBJ2-3	TRBV27
ASSRQGVSYNSPLH	once	TRBJ1-6	TRBV3-1/TRBV3-2
SVRQGVNTEAF	-	TRBJ1-1	TRBV29-1
AISTGGPNNYEQY	-	TRBJ2-7	TRBV10-3
ASSPSGQGTGELF	-	TRBJ2-2	TRBV18
ASSLSKNTEAF	-	TRBJ1-1	TRBV7-9
ASSLDRQGGYNEQF	-	TRBJ2-1	TRBV11-3
ASSRRLAGVQETQY	-	TRBJ2-5	TRBV11-2
AISETDRWGQPQH	-	TRBJ1-5	TRBV10-3
ASSQDWTDEKLF	-	TRBJ1-4	TRBV3-1/TRBV3-2
ATSRDPGAGNTIY	-	TRBJ1-3	TRBV15
ASSQEGGYAF	-	TRBJ1-1	TRBV3-1/TRBV3-2
ASSYSAFNTEAF	few	TRBJ1-1	TRBV6-2/TRBV6-3
ASSLGFRAGAGEQY	few	TRBJ2-7	TRBV7-2
ASSIGRGFATYEQY	-	TRBJ2-7	TRBV19
ASRPRDREAYEQY	-	TRBJ2-7	TRBV27
SAWAGQETQY	-	TRBJ2-5	TRBV29-1
ASSPGTGPSEQY	-	TRBJ2-7	TRBV18
ASSLKAGGVGSYNEQF	-	TRBJ2-1	TRBV7-2
ASSTSGGSGQY	-	TRBJ2-7	TRBV2
ASSPISGNSYEQY	-	TRBJ2-7	TRBV9
ASSRVGVSDTEAF	-	TRBJ1-1	TRBV11-2
ASSQARSYEQY	-	TRBJ2-7	TRBV3-1/TRBV3-2
ASSLATGEGNTEAF	-	TRBJ1-1	TRBV5-6
ASSPGQTEAF	-	TRBJ1-1	TRBV18
AISESWTSGSSNYNEQF	-	TRBJ2-1	TRBV10-3
ASSEQGSNTEAF	-	TRBJ1-1	TRBV2
ASSLATGGAGEKLF	-	TRBJ1-4	TRBV7-2
ASSSFSGQATNYGYT	many	TRBJ1-2	TRBV13
ASAQGERRGYT	-	TRBJ1-2	TRBV6-5
ASSFIAGTNTGELF	-	TRBJ2-2	TRBV5-5